This T cell receptor beta chain stems from a study of T cell responses to AZD1222 COVID-19 vaccine. The overall study: Pooled together were second doses at about 4 or about 12 weeks.

Data came from immunoSEQ multiplex PCR; TCRdb stores just in-frame clones and leaves some out. The data show around 75,000 clones, approximately 84% seen once. This CDR3 region has 11 residues. V lost 10 bases to trimming and J lost 6 bases, with 13 bases between them. Germline V gives CDR1 MNHEY, CDR2 SMNVEV (reference sequence). The V gene is TRBV27, the J gene TRBJ2-7; D not certain. Specimen: peripheral blood, collected on day 0 of AZD1222 vaccination. This TCR was recovered from an adult in good health. The CDR3 region has the DNA TGTGCCACCATCGGGTGGGGCGAGCAGTACTTC. Encoded protein: CATIGWGEQYF.